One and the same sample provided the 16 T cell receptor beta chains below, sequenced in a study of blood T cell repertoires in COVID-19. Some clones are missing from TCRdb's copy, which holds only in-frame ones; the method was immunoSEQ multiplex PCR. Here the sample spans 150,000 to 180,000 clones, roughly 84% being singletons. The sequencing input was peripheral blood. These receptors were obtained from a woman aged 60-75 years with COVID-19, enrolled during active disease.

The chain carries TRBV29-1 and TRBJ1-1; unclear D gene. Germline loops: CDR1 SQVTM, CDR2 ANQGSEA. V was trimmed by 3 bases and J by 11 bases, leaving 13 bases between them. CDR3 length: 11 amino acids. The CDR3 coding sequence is TGCAGCGTTGATATGGGAAGAGGGGCTTTCTTT. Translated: CSVDMGRGAFF.

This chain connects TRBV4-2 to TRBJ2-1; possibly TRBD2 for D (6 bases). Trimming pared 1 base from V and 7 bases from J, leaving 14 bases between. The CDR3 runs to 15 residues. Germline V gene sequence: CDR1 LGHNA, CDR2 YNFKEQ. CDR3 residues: CASSQGEGGGNEQFF. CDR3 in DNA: TGTGCCAGCAGCCAAGGTGAGGGAGGCGGTAATGAGCAGTTCTTC.

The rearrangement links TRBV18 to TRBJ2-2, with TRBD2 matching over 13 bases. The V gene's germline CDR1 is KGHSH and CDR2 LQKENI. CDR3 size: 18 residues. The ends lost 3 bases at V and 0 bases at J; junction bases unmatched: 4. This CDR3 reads CASSPRGLAGANTGELFF. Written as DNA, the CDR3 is TGTGCCAGCTCACCTCGTGGACTAGCGGGAGCGAACACCGGGGAGCTGTTTTTT.

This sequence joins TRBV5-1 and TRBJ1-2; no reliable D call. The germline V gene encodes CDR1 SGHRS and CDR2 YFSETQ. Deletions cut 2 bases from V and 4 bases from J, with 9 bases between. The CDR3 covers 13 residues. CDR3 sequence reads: CASSFGRSYGYTF. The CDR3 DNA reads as TGCGCCAGCAGCTTTGGCAGGTCCTATGGCTACACCTTC.

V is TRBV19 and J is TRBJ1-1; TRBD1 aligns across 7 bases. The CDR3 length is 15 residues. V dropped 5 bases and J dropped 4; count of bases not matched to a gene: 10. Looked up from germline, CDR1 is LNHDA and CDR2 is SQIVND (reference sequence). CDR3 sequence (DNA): TGTGCCAGTAGTCGAACGACAGGGTCAAGCACTGAAGCTTTCTTT. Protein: CASSRTTGSSTEAFF.

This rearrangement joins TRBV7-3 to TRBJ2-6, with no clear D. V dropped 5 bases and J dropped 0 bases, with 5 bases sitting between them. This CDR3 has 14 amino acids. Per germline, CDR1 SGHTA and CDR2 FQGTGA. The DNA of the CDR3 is TGTGCCAGCAGCGCGTACTCTGGGGCCAACGTCCTGACTTTC. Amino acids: CASSAYSGANVLTF.

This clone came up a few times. The CDR3 here is CASSQSENTEAFF. In nucleotides, the CDR3 is TGTGCCAGCAGCCAGTCAGAGAACACTGAAGCTTTCTTT. The chain uses TRBV14 and TRBJ1-1; D is ambiguous. Germline loops: CDR1 SGHDN, CDR2 FVKESK. The CDR3 sequence is 13 residues long. Trimming stripped 3 bases from V and 1 base from J, with 6 bases between. Full variable domain (remainder filled in from reference TRBV14 and TRBJ1-1): EAGVTQFPSHSVIEKGQTVTLRCDPISGHDNLYWYRRVMGKEIKFLLHFVKESKQDESGMPNNRFLAERTGGTYSTLKVQPAELEDSGVYFCASSQSENTEAFFGQGTRLTVV.

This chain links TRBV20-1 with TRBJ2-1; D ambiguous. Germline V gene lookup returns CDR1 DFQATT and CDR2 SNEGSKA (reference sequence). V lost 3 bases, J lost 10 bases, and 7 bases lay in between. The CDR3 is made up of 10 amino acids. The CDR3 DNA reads TGCAGTGCTAGCCTGAGAGAGCAGTTCTTC. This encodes CSASLREQFF.

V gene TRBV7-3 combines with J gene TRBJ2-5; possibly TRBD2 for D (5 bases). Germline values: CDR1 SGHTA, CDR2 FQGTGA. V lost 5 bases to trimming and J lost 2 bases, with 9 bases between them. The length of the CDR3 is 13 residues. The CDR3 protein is CASSPDFQETQYF. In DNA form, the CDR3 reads TGTGCCAGCAGCCCGGACTTTCAAGAGACCCAGTACTTC.

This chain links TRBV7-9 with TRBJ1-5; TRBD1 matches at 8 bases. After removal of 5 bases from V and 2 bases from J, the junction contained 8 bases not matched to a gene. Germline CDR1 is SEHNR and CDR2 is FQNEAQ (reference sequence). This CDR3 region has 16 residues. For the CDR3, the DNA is TGTGCCAGCAGCCCCGCCAGGGGGCTGGGCAATCAGCCCCAGCATTTT. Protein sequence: CASSPARGLGNQPQHF.

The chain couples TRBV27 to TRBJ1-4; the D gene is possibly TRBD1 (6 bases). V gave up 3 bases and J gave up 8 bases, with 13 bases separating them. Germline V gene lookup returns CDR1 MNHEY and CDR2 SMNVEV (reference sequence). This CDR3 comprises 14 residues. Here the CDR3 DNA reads TGTGCCAGCAGTTTGATACAGGGAGACGAAAAACTGTTTTTT. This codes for CASSLIQGDEKLFF.

The CDR3 here is CASSLDRGETQYF. The CDR3 bases are TGTGCCAGCTCACTCGACAGGGGAGAGACCCAGTACTTC. V and J are TRBV18 and TRBJ2-5; 8 bases are a match to TRBD1. V lost 4 bases and J lost 4; bases outside the gene matches: 2. This CDR3 is 13 amino acids long. Germline CDR1 KGHSH, CDR2 LQKENI.

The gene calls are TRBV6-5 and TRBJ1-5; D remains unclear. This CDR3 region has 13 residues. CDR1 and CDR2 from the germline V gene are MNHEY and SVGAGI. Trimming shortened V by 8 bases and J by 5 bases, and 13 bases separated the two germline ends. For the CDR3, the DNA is TGTGCCAGCGGAGCCCTCGGCTATCAGCCCCAGCATTTT. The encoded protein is CASGALGYQPQHF.

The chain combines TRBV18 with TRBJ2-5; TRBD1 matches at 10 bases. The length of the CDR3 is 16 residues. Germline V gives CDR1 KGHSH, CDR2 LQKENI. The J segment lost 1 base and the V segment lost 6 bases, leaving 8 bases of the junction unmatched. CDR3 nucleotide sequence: TGTGCCAGCTCTATGAAGGGGACAGGGGCCCAAGAGACCCAGTACTTC. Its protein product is CASSMKGTGAQETQYF. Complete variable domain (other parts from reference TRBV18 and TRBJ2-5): NAGVMQNPRHLVRRRGQEARLRCSPMKGHSHVYWYRQLPEEGLKFMVYLQKENIIDESGMPKERFSAEFPKEGPSILRIQQVVRGDSAAYFCASSMKGTGAQETQYFGPGTRLLVL.

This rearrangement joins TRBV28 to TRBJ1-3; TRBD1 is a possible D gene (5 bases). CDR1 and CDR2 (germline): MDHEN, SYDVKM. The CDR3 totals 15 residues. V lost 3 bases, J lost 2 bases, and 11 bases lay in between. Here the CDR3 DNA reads TGTGCCAGCAGTTTGCGGGGGGTCACTGGAAACACCATATATTTT. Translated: CASSLRGVTGNTIYF.

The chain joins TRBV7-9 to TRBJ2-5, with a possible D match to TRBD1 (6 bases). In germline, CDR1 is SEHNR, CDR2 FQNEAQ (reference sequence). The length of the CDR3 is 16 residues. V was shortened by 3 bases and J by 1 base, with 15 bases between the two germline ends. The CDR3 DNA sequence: TGTGCCAGCAGCTTTAATTTGCAGGGGCGCCAAGAGACCCAGTACTTC. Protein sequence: CASSFNLQGRQETQYF.